One and the same sample provided the 17 T cell receptor beta chains below, sequenced in a study of blood T cell repertoires in COVID-19. Sequenced by immunoSEQ multiplex PCR; TCRdb stores in-frame clones only, minus some. The data hold 100,000 to 150,000 clones, with roughly 84% observed a single time. The sequencing sample was made of peripheral blood. Receptors were obtained from a woman aged 25 to 39 who had recovered from COVID-19.

The sample holds one count of this clone. The V gene is TRBV30, the J gene TRBJ1-3; 8 positions agree with TRBD1. The CDR3 totals 14 residues. Germline V gives CDR1 GTSNPN, CDR2 SVGIG (reference sequence). V trimming: 6 bases; J trimming: 4 bases; junction bases outside the gene matches: 8. The CDR3 DNA is TGTGCCTGTACGGACAGGGCGGAGGGAAACACCATATATTTT. The encoded protein is CACTDRAEGNTIYF. Using reference TRBV30 and TRBJ1-3 for the parts outside the CDR3, the full variable domain is SQTIHQWPATLVQPVGSPLSLECTVEGTSNPNLYWYRQAAGRGLQLLFYSVGIGQISSEVPQNLSASRPQDRQFILSSKKLLLSDSGFYLCACTDRAEGNTIYFGEGSWLTVV.

This clone is a singleton in its sample. CDR3 residues: CASSSGQYSNQPQHF. CDR3 in DNA: TGTGCCAGCAGCTCTGGACAGTATAGCAATCAGCCCCAGCATTTT. V is TRBV7-8 and J is TRBJ1-5; TRBD1 might be the D (6 bases). The germline V gene encodes CDR1 SGHVS and CDR2 FQNEAQ. The CDR3 totals 15 residues. Trimming pared 4 bases from V and 0 bases from J, leaving 10 bases between.

This chain links TRBV5-6 with TRBJ1-2, with unresolved D. Trimming pared 4 bases from V and 5 bases from J, leaving 18 bases between. CDR3 size: 15 residues. Germline CDR1 and CDR2: SGHDT and YYEEEE. The CDR3 protein is CASSRVAGRTYGYTF. The CDR3 coding sequence is TGTGCCAGCAGCCGCGTGGCGGGCAGGACTTATGGCTACACCTTC.

This clone was counted only a few times. CDR3 bases: TGTGCCAGCAGCCAAGTGACAGGGGGCTTTGGAAACACCATATATTTT. Residues: CASSQVTGGFGNTIYF. The chain combines TRBV14 with TRBJ1-3; TRBD1 matches at 10 bases. V shed 1 base and J 3 bases; nucleotides not matched to a gene: 3. CDR1 is SGHDN and CDR2 is FVKESK in the germline V gene. The CDR3 has 16 amino acids.

The rearrangement joins TRBV7-6 to TRBJ1-5; TRBD1 matches 11 bases. Germline loops: CDR1 SGHVS, CDR2 FNYEAQ. The junction had 4 bases not matched to a gene; V was cut back by 5 bases and J by 4 bases. This CDR3 has 15 residues. The CDR3 region has the DNA TGTGCCAGCAGCCCGGGGACAGGGGGAAATCAGCCCCAGCATTTT. Translated, it gives CASSPGTGGNQPQHF.

The chain couples TRBV9 to TRBJ2-1; the match to TRBD2 covers 16 bases. CDR3 size: 17 residues. Germline V gene sequence: CDR1 SGDLS, CDR2 YYNGEE. The V gene end was trimmed by 0 bases and the J gene end by 6 bases; junction bases not matched to a gene: 3. CDR3 nucleotides: TGTGCCAGCAGCGTAGCGGGACTAGCGGGAGGGTTCAATGAGCAGTTCTTC. Translated: CASSVAGLAGGFNEQFF.

About this clone itself: One junction end does not reproduce the germline sequence, and a read error may be involved. The rearrangement joins TRBV24-1 to TRBJ2-2; 7 bases line up with TRBD1. Per germline, CDR1 KGHDR and CDR2 SFDVKD. The CDR3 spans 15 residues. CDR3 nucleotides: TGTGCCACCAGTGATACGACAGGGAACCCCGGGGAGCTGTTTTTT. This codes for CATSDTTGNPGELFF.

Only a few counts were recorded for this clone. V and J are TRBV21-1 and TRBJ2-1; the table's D gene call, TRBD1, was not cross checked with the DNA. TRBV21-1 constitutes a pseudogene. The CDR3 extends over 20 amino acids. CDR3 sequence reads: CASSKVRGQLAGPRRNEQFF. CDR3 nucleotide sequence: TGTGCCAGCAGCAAAGTAAGGGGGCAGTTGGCGGGTCCTAGGAGGAATGAGCAGTTCTTC.

This sequence joins TRBV6-2 or TRBV6-3 and TRBJ1-5; unclear D gene. Germline V lookup: CDR1 MNHEY, CDR2 SVGEGT. CDR3 length: 16 amino acids. V was pared by 4 bases and J by 4 bases, with 17 bases between. The CDR3 DNA follows: TGTGCCAGCAGTTTGCGGGGTCTCGGAGGGAATCAGCCCCAGCATTTT. It yields the protein CASSLRGLGGNQPQHF.

The V call is TRBV10-2, the J call TRBJ2-1; tentatively, D is TRBD1 (5 bases). The CDR3 covers 15 residues. Germline V gives CDR1 WSHSY, CDR2 SAAADI. The V and J ends lost 8 bases and 2 bases respectively, with 16 bases between them. The CDR3 is CASSVRLTAYNEQFF. DNA of the CDR3: TGCGCCAGCTCAGTGAGGTTGACAGCCTACAATGAGCAGTTCTTC.

This chain joins TRBV5-1 and TRBJ1-4; D is unclear. The V end was cut by 4 bases, the J end by 8 bases, with 15 bases between. Germline CDR1 reads SGHRS; CDR2 reads YFSETQ. The CDR3 loop spans 14 amino acids. The CDR3 nucleotides are TGCGCCAGCAGCCCTTCCCGGGAGGACGAAAAACTGTTTTTT. This sequence encodes CASSPSREDEKLFF.

The chain employs TRBV19 and TRBJ2-5; D possibly corresponds to TRBD1 (6 bases). The germline V and J ends were trimmed by 5 bases and 7 bases, with 8 bases remaining between them. CDR3 length: 11 residues. Germline lookup yields CDR1 LNHDA and CDR2 SQIVND (reference sequence). CDR3 protein: CASSQGLTQYF. CDR3 DNA sequence: TGTGCCAGTAGTCAGGGGCTGACCCAGTACTTC.

The V and J genes are TRBV11-2 and TRBJ2-1, with a tentative D call TRBD1 (6 bases). V was clipped by 0 bases and J by 1 base, with 10 bases between them. This CDR3 spans 16 amino acids. Germline CDR1 reads SGHAT; CDR2 reads FQNNGV. DNA of the CDR3: TGTGCCAGCAGCTTAGAAGTTACAGGGTCCTACAATGAGCAGTTCTTC. Its protein product is CASSLEVTGSYNEQFF.

The V gene is TRBV7-9, the J gene TRBJ1-4; D not resolved. With 3 bases removed from V and 3 bases from J, the gap between germline ends came to 11 bases. This CDR3 has 15 residues. Looked up from germline, CDR1 is SEHNR and CDR2 is FQNEAQ (reference sequence). CDR3 region: CASSFDPGANEKLFF. CDR3 DNA: TGTGCCAGCAGCTTCGATCCGGGAGCTAATGAAAAACTGTTTTTT.

With regard to this clone: Other DNA sequences within the sample encode an identical CDR3. This chain uses TRBV30 with TRBJ1-1; D unresolved. V was cut by 2 bases and J by 2 bases, with 9 bases left in between. The germline gives CDR1 GTSNPN, CDR2 SVGIG (reference sequence). This CDR3 comprises 13 residues. CDR3 in amino acids: CAWSLGVNTEAFF. CDR3 bases: TGTGCCTGGAGTCTCGGGGTAAACACTGAAGCTTTCTTT.

The chain is built from TRBV4-1 and TRBJ1-5, with D perhaps TRBD1 (6 bases). In germline, CDR1 is MGHRA, CDR2 YSYEKL. This CDR3 spans 16 amino acids. V was clipped by 4 bases and J by 0 bases, with 13 bases between them. The CDR3 reads CASSPDSSYSNQPQHF. The CDR3 bases are TGCGCCAGCAGCCCGGACAGTTCGTATAGCAATCAGCCCCAGCATTTT.

The chain joins TRBV18 to TRBJ2-3, with 8 bases lining up with TRBD2. There are 16 residues in the CDR3. Germline CDR1 KGHSH, CDR2 LQKENI. J gave up 4 bases and V 3 bases, and 9 bases lay outside the gene matches. CDR3 DNA: TGTGCCAGCTCACCTGAGCTTAGCGGGACCCCAGATACGCAGTATTTT. Protein product: CASSPELSGTPDTQYF.